One sample yielded the 22 T cell receptor beta chains listed below, sequenced in a study of OX40 agonist ivuxolimab in advanced cancers. Some clones are missing from TCRdb's copy, which holds only in-frame ones; the method was immunoSEQ multiplex PCR. The sample records some 66,000 clones, over 80% being singletons. The material was CD4+ or CD8+ T cells sorted from blood, obtained in a trial of the OX40 agonist ivuxolimab. The receptor source for this set is an adult with an advanced solid tumor such as melanoma, head and neck, liver or kidney cancer.

The chain employs TRBV9 and TRBJ2-5; D is possibly TRBD1 or TRBD2 (5 bases each). This CDR3 is 16 amino acids long. V gave up 0 bases and J gave up 5 bases, with 17 bases separating them. Per the germline V gene, CDR1 is SGDLS and CDR2 is YYNGEE. The CDR3 bases are TGTGCCAGCAGCGTAGCGCTGGGGACCGTCCGGGAGACCCAGTACTTC. Translated: CASSVALGTVRETQYF.

The chain uses TRBV19 and TRBJ1-5; tentative D call: TRBD1 (6 bases). Trimming pared 5 bases from V and 3 bases from J, leaving 11 bases between. This CDR3 is built from 14 residues. Germline values: CDR1 LNHDA, CDR2 SQIVND (reference sequence). CDR3 nucleotide sequence: TGTGCCAGTAGTGAACAGGGCTCCAATCAGCCCCAGCATTTT. Translating it yields CASSEQGSNQPQHF. Full variable domain (remainder filled in from reference TRBV19 and TRBJ1-5): DGGITQSPKYLFRKEGQNVTLSCEQNLNHDAMYWYRQDPGQGLRLIYYSQIVNDFQKGDIAEGYSVSREKKESFPLTVTSAQKNPTAFYLCASSEQGSNQPQHFGDGTRLSIL.

This clone was observed a single time. The rearrangement joins TRBV2 to TRBJ2-3, with D maybe TRBD2 (6 bases). The germline gives CDR1 SNHLY, CDR2 FYNNEI. The V gene lost 4 bases and the J gene lost 4 bases, with 9 bases spanning the gap. This CDR3 region has 13 residues. CDR3 DNA: TGTGCCAGCAGTGGGACTATGGCAGATACGCAGTATTTT. Amino acids: CASSGTMADTQYF.

This chain links TRBV6-5 with TRBJ2-1; D may match TRBD1 or TRBD2 (5 bases each). With 7 bases removed from V and 0 bases from J, the gap between germline ends came to 13 bases. Germline V gene data show CDR1 as MNHEY and CDR2 as SVGAGI. There are 15 residues in the CDR3. CDR3 loop: CASNRGPNSYNEQFF. The CDR3 bases are TGTGCCAGCAATCGGGGACCCAACTCCTACAATGAGCAGTTCTTC.

This chain joins TRBV19 and TRBJ1-4; 8 bases are shared with TRBD1. Losses at the gene ends were 3 bases for V and 0 bases for J; bases not matched to a gene: 9. The CDR3 length is 18 residues. Germline-derived CDR1 and CDR2 are LNHDA and SQIVND (reference sequence). The CDR3 loop is CASSIFQGARATNEKLFF. The CDR3 DNA is TGTGCCAGTAGTATCTTCCAGGGGGCGCGTGCAACTAATGAAAAACTGTTTTTT.

A few counts support this clone. The rearrangement links TRBV7-3 to TRBJ1-1; D may be TRBD1 (5 bases). This CDR3 spans 14 amino acids. Trimming took 4 bases from V and 1 from J, leaving 10 bases between them. The germline V gene encodes CDR1 SGHTA and CDR2 FQGTGA. The DNA of the CDR3 is TGTGCCAGCAGCTCCTGGCAGGGGAACACTGAAGCTTTCTTT. This codes for CASSSWQGNTEAFF.

The chain joins TRBV11-3 to TRBJ2-6; D ambiguous. The CDR3 is 16 amino acids. CDR1 is SGHNT and CDR2 is YENEEA in the germline V gene. V lost 1 base, J lost 0 bases, and 7 bases lay in between. The CDR3 here is CASSLARSSGANVLTF. The CDR3 DNA is TGTGCCAGCAGCTTAGCCCGTTCCTCTGGGGCCAACGTCCTGACTTTC.

The V call is TRBV19, the J call TRBJ2-5; 8 bases fit TRBD2. The germline gives CDR1 LNHDA, CDR2 SQIVND (reference sequence). The CDR3 length is 15 residues. Trimming removed 6 bases from V and 2 bases from J; junction bases left unmatched: 8. The CDR3 reads CASRLAGGRQETQYF. CDR3 DNA: TGTGCCAGTAGGTTGGCGGGAGGCCGACAAGAGACCCAGTACTTC.

V usage is TRBV29-1 and J usage is TRBJ2-1; 11 bases align to TRBD2. J lost 7 bases, V lost 7 bases, and 15 bases had no gene match. Per the germline V gene, CDR1 is SQVTM and CDR2 is ANQGSEA. The CDR3 spans 16 residues. The CDR3 region has the DNA TGCAGCGCTTTAGTCGGTTCGACTAGCGGGAATAATGAGCAGTTCTTC. Translation: CSALVGSTSGNNEQFF.

The chain employs TRBV29-1 and TRBJ2-1; 9 positions match TRBD2. The CDR3 runs to 14 residues. Germline values: CDR1 SQVTM, CDR2 ANQGSEA. The V segment lost 1 base and the J segment 7 bases; nucleotides outside the gene matches: 5. The CDR3 sequence: CSVEVSGRPNEQFF. CDR3 DNA sequence: TGCAGCGTTGAAGTTAGCGGGAGACCTAATGAGCAGTTCTTC.

The chain is built from TRBV15 and TRBJ2-7, with no clear D. This CDR3 is 14 amino acids long. The germline gives CDR1 LNHNV, CDR2 YYDKDF (reference sequence). V was shortened by 8 bases and J by 0 bases, with 14 bases between the two germline ends. The CDR3 DNA is TGTGCCACCGGTACAGCGAGAAGCTCCTACGAGCAGTACTTC. Residues: CATGTARSSYEQYF. Looking up the rest from reference TRBV15 and TRBJ2-7 gives the full variable domain: DAMVIQNPRYQVTQFGKPVTLSCSQTLNHNVMYWYQQKSSQAPKLLFHYYDKDFNNEADTPDNFQSRRPNTSFCFLDIRSPGLGDTAMYLCATGTARSSYEQYFGPGTRLTVT.

The chain joins TRBV30 to TRBJ2-7; 9 bases line up with TRBD1. There are 14 residues in the CDR3. The germline V gene encodes CDR1 GTSNPN and CDR2 SVGIG (reference sequence). V dropped 1 base and J dropped 4; count of bases not matched to a gene: 5. The CDR3 region has the DNA TGTGCCTGGAGTGGTGGGACAGGGAGATACGAGCAGTACTTC. Protein product: CAWSGGTGRYEQYF.

The V call is TRBV6-5, the J call TRBJ1-5, with TRBD1 identical over 7 bases. CDR3 length: 14 amino acids. Looked up from germline, CDR1 is MNHEY and CDR2 is SVGAGI. Trimming cost V 6 bases and J 5 bases; bases outside gene matches: 7. CDR3 sequence (DNA): TGTGCCAGCAGCCGGGACAGAAAAGATCAGCCCCAGCATTTT. This codes for CASSRDRKDQPQHF.

The chain uses TRBV9 and TRBJ2-1, with TRBD2 matching over 8 bases. The CDR3 is 15 residues long. Germline values: CDR1 SGDLS, CDR2 YYNGEE. With 0 bases clipped from V and 5 bases from J, the junction kept 4 bases outside the gene matches. CDR3 sequence: CASSVGRAGDNEQFF. The DNA for the CDR3 is TGTGCCAGCAGCGTAGGTCGAGCGGGAGACAATGAGCAGTTCTTC.

The chain links TRBV5-6 to TRBJ2-2, with TRBD2 matching over 7 bases. This CDR3 has 16 amino acids. The V gene end was trimmed by 4 bases and the J gene end by 0 bases; junction bases not matched to a gene: 6. Per germline, CDR1 SGHDT and CDR2 YYEEEE. The CDR3 nucleotides are TGTGCCAGCAGCCCTCCTAGCGGAGCGAACACCGGGGAGCTGTTTTTT. Protein: CASSPPSGANTGELFF.

This clone has only a few counts. This rearrangement joins TRBV19 to TRBJ2-7; 7 bases align to TRBD2. The V segment lost 5 bases and the J segment 4 bases; nucleotides outside the gene matches: 20. Germline values: CDR1 LNHDA, CDR2 SQIVND (reference sequence). The CDR3 is 18 residues long. CDR3 region: CASSPQRAQRGSGYEQYF. In nucleotides, the CDR3 is TGTGCCAGTAGTCCTCAGCGCGCCCAGCGGGGCTCCGGTTACGAGCAGTACTTC. Complete variable domain (other parts from reference TRBV19 and TRBJ2-7): DGGITQSPKYLFRKEGQNVTLSCEQNLNHDAMYWYRQDPGQGLRLIYYSQIVNDFQKGDIAEGYSVSREKKESFPLTVTSAQKNPTAFYLCASSPQRAQRGSGYEQYFGPGTRLTVT.

The J gene is TRBJ2-7, the V gene TRBV23-1; a possible D gene is TRBD2 (6 bases). TRBV23-1 is an ORF for which the function is uncertain. The CDR3 is made up of 13 amino acids. Trimming pared 0 bases from V and 7 bases from J, leaving 10 bases between. The CDR3 reads CASSQSPREEQYF. The DNA for the CDR3 is TGCGCCAGCAGTCAATCTCCACGGGAGGAGCAGTACTTC.

J is TRBJ1-3 and V is TRBV6-5; D possibly corresponds to TRBD1 (6 bases). The CDR3 is made up of 15 amino acids. Germline V gives CDR1 MNHEY, CDR2 SVGAGI. V was cut by 4 bases and J by 2 bases, with 12 bases left in between. The CDR3: CASSSGVTAGNTIYF. CDR3 DNA sequence: TGTGCCAGCAGTTCAGGGGTGACAGCTGGAAACACCATATATTTT.

In DNA form, the CDR3 reads TGTGCCAGCAGCTCGACAGACGTTAATGAAAAACTGTTTTTT. Residues: CASSSTDVNEKLFF. The chain links TRBV7-9 to TRBJ1-4, with a tentative D call TRBD1 (5 bases). Trimming removed 4 bases at V and 4 bases at J, with 10 bases between. The CDR3 is made up of 14 amino acids. Germline assignment: CDR1 SEHNR and CDR2 FQNEAQ (reference sequence).

The J gene is TRBJ2-7, the V gene TRBV25-1; no clear D. Trimming took off 6 bases at V and 2 bases at J, with 14 bases between the two ends. Germline V gives CDR1 MGHDK, CDR2 SYGVNS. This CDR3 has 14 residues. The CDR3 DNA follows: TGTGCCAGCAGGATAGGCCATGGGGCCTACGAGCAGTACTTC. The encoded protein is CASRIGHGAYEQYF.

The chain carries TRBV5-4 and TRBJ2-1; 12 bases align to TRBD1. J lost 1 base, V lost 4 bases, and 15 bases had no gene match. Germline assignment: CDR1 SGHNT and CDR2 YYREEE (reference sequence). The CDR3 loop spans 20 amino acids. CDR3 amino acids: CASSKTGTGGAKGSYNEQFF. The CDR3 region has the DNA TGTGCCAGCAGCAAAACCGGGACAGGGGGCGCGAAGGGGTCCTACAATGAGCAGTTCTTC.

The rearrangement joins TRBV5-1 to TRBJ2-6; a weak D match, TRBD1 (6 bases). Deletions cut 0 bases from V and 0 bases from J, with 10 bases between. Germline loops: CDR1 SGHRS, CDR2 YFSETQ. The CDR3 is made up of 17 amino acids. The CDR3 reads CASSLEGHISGANVLTF. CDR3 nucleotide sequence: TGCGCCAGCAGCTTGGAGGGACACATCTCTGGGGCCAACGTCCTGACTTTC.